A single sample gave rise to the 14 T cell receptor beta chains below, sequenced in a study of response to subunit inactivated influenza vaccine. TCRdb re-derived calls from the RT-PCR reads in MiXCR, one entry per CDR3 protein. Of about 480,000 distinct CDR3 sequences in the sample, 9.5% to 13% were seen once. Sequencing was performed on PBMCs from blood, taken roughly 45 days after vaccination. The receptors come from a man aged 50 or older who received an inactivated influenza vaccine.

The chain joins TRBV7-6 to TRBJ2-1, with 7 bases matching TRBD2. CDR1 is SGHVS, CDR2 FNYEAQ, per germline. CDR3 length equals 16 residues. J lost 3 bases, V lost 6 bases, and 11 bases had no gene match. CDR3 residues: CASREGRESNYNEQFF. CDR3 nucleotide sequence: TGTGCCAGCAGAGAGGGGCGGGAGTCTAACTACAATGAGCAGTTCTTC.

The chain is built from TRBV15 and TRBJ2-2, with D possibly TRBD1 on 6 matching bases. The CDR3 is 13 amino acids. Germline V lookup: CDR1 LNHNV, CDR2 YYDKDF (reference sequence). Trimming took off 8 bases at V and 5 bases at J, with 12 bases between the two ends. CDR3: CATGTGNTGELFF. The CDR3 DNA follows: TGTGCCACCGGCACAGGGAATACCGGGGAGCTGTTTTTT.

This clonotype showed up just a few times. The J gene is TRBJ1-4, the V gene TRBV4-1, with D possibly TRBD1 on 6 matching bases. The germline V gene encodes CDR1 MGHRA and CDR2 YSYEKL. V was pared by 0 bases and J by 12 bases, with 20 bases between. The CDR3 is 16 residues long. CDR3 sequence reads: CASSQDFPGAWRELFF. CDR3 coding DNA: TGCGCCAGCAGCCAAGATTTCCCAGGGGCTTGGAGGGAACTGTTTTTT.

V usage is TRBV20-1 and J usage is TRBJ1-5; D may be TRBD1 (5 bases). The CDR3 extends over 14 amino acids. Trimming pared 0 bases from V and 6 bases from J, leaving 12 bases between. Germline loops: CDR1 DFQATT, CDR2 SNEGSKA (reference sequence). CDR3 loop: CSARDFMGTQPQHF. DNA of the CDR3: TGCAGTGCTAGAGATTTTATGGGGACTCAGCCCCAGCATTTT.

The V gene is TRBV10-3, the J gene TRBJ2-1; the match to TRBD2 covers 11 bases. In germline, CDR1 is ENHRY, CDR2 SYGVKD. J gave up 1 base and V 4 bases, and 6 bases lay outside the gene matches. This CDR3 comprises 17 residues. CDR3 coding DNA: TGTGCCATCAGTGGACGACTAGCGGGGTATTCCTACAATGAGCAGTTCTTC. This codes for CAISGRLAGYSYNEQFF.

The sample holds many counts of this clonotype. The chain uses TRBV10-2 and TRBJ2-3; TRBD2 agrees at 9 bases. This CDR3 has 17 amino acids. Per germline, CDR1 WSHSY and CDR2 SAAADI. J lost 0 bases, V lost 3 bases, and 7 bases had no gene match. CDR3 coding DNA: TGCGCCAGCAGTGAAAAAGCGGGGGGCGTTAGCACAGATACGCAGTATTTT. Amino acids: CASSEKAGGVSTDTQYF.

In the case of this clonotype: An end of the junction does not agree with germline; a read error may underlie this. The chain recombines TRBV5-1 with TRBJ2-1, with D possibly being TRBD1 (5 bases). The CDR3 extends over 14 amino acids. Per germline, CDR1 SGHRS and CDR2 YFSETQ. As DNA, the CDR3 is TGCGCCAGAAGGATAGACAGCCCATACAATGGGCAGTTCTTC. It specifies CARRIDSPYNGQFF.

This clonotype was counted between two and nine times. The rearrangement links TRBV29-1 to TRBJ1-1; D unclear. This CDR3 region has 11 residues. V was trimmed by 4 bases and J by 7 bases, leaving 10 bases between them. The germline CDR1 and CDR2 sequences are SQVTM and ANQGSEA. The CDR3: CSVAWEREAFF. The CDR3 DNA sequence: TGCAGCGTTGCGTGGGAACGTGAAGCTTTCTTT.

The rearrangement uses TRBV6-1 and TRBJ2-1; no definite D call. V lost 10 bases and J 2 bases, leaving 15 bases between the germline ends. This CDR3 contains 14 residues. Germline-derived CDR1 and CDR2 are MNHNS and SASEGT. The CDR3 loop reads CANSRVGAYNEQFF. In DNA form, the CDR3 reads TGTGCCAACAGCCGCGTTGGGGCCTACAATGAGCAGTTCTTC.

The V gene is TRBV5-4, the J gene TRBJ2-1; 12 nucleotides agree with TRBD2. With V trimmed by 4 bases and J by 0 bases, 5 bases remained unmatched. This CDR3 region has 17 residues. Germline values: CDR1 SGHNT, CDR2 YYREEE (reference sequence). CDR3 region: CASSKTSGGSSYNEQFF. CDR3 sequence (DNA): TGTGCCAGCAGCAAGACTAGCGGGGGTAGCTCCTACAATGAGCAGTTCTTC.

This clonotype was seen a handful of times. This chain joins TRBV24-1 and TRBJ2-5, with 7 positions matching TRBD2. CDR1 is KGHDR, CDR2 SFDVKD, per germline. Trimming at V came to 1 base and at J to 4 bases, leaving 8 bases not matched to a gene. CDR3 size: 16 residues. The CDR3 nucleotides read TGTGCCACCAGTGATTTTTCCCGTGGGAGGGGAGAGACCCAGTACTTC. Protein product: CATSDFSRGRGETQYF.

The chain couples TRBV4-1 to TRBJ2-6; no reliable D call. The CDR3 contains 13 residues. Trimming pared 6 bases from V and 4 bases from J, leaving 7 bases between. Germline V gene sequence: CDR1 MGHRA, CDR2 YSYEKL. In DNA, the CDR3 is TGCGCCAGCAGTCCCCGAGGGGCCAACGTCCTGACTTTC. The encoded protein is CASSPRGANVLTF.

Ten or more counts support this clonotype. This chain connects TRBV18 to TRBJ2-2; no definite D call. Germline assignment: CDR1 KGHSH and CDR2 LQKENI. V shed 6 bases and J shed 0 bases, with 5 bases lying between them. The CDR3 contains 13 residues. The CDR3 spells CASSVANTGELFF. The CDR3 DNA follows: TGTGCCAGCTCCGTAGCGAACACCGGGGAGCTGTTTTTT.

The V gene is TRBV5-1, the J gene TRBJ1-1, with D possibly being TRBD1 (6 bases). V was trimmed by 2 bases and J by 5 bases, leaving 13 bases between them. Germline CDR1 and CDR2: SGHRS and YFSETQ. The CDR3 totals 14 residues. The CDR3 DNA sequence: TGCGCCAGCAGCTTCCAGGGAGGGGGGACTGAAGCTTTCTTT. It specifies CASSFQGGGTEAFF.